The 9 T cell receptor beta chains below come from one sample, sequenced in a study of regulatory T cells in long-lasting Graves disease. The time point: persistent/refractory GD, antithyroid drugs over 5 years with positive TRAb. PBMC RNA was the source of the TCR library. Relying on iRepertoire HTBI primers and Arm-PCR of CDR3 regions, the team built TCR beta libraries. TCRdb used MiXCR to reprocess the multiplex PCR reads, holding one entry per CDR3 protein. The table has roughly 300,000 distinct CDR3 sequences, 20% to 25% seen once. Here the sequenced sample was peripheral blood mononuclear cells (PBMCs), taken when the disease was refractory, from a patient treated with antithyroid drugs. These receptors were collected from a female donor with Graves disease.

This clonotype showed up just a few times. This rearrangement joins TRBV4-2 to TRBJ2-2, with D unclear. The V gene lost 6 bases and the J gene lost 3 bases, with 14 bases spanning the gap. CDR1 is LGHNA and CDR2 is YNFKEQ in the germline V gene. The CDR3 runs to 15 residues. The CDR3: CASRSRAADTGELFF. The CDR3 DNA follows: TGTGCCAGCAGGTCAAGGGCCGCAGACACCGGGGAGCTGTTTTTT.

The chain joins TRBV6-5 to TRBJ2-1; no firm D call. Germline V CDR1 and CDR2: MNHEY, SVGAGI. V gave up 0 bases and J gave up 9 bases, with 9 bases separating them. This CDR3 has 13 residues. The DNA of the CDR3 is TGTGCCAGCAGTTACTCGAACGGAGCTGAGCAGTTCTTC. This codes for CASSYSNGAEQFF.

This clonotype was seen repeatedly, ten times or more. DNA of the CDR3: TGTGCCAGCAGACCAAATCCAGGGGAAATGACAGCGAACACTGAAGCTTTCTTT. It yields the protein CASRPNPGEMTANTEAFF. The chain has TRBV28 and TRBJ1-1, with a tentative D call TRBD1 (6 bases). The CDR3 sequence is 18 residues long. From germline, CDR1 is MDHEN and CDR2 SYDVKM. V was shortened by 6 bases and J by 1 base, with 24 bases between the two germline ends.

This clonotype was detected a few times. The chain recombines TRBV20-1 with TRBJ1-2; tentative D call: TRBD1 (6 bases). V was pared by 8 bases and J by 8 bases, with 18 bases between. Germline CDR1 is DFQATT and CDR2 is SNEGSKA (reference sequence). There are 12 residues in the CDR3. The chain's CDR3 is CSPRGRSEGYTF. The CDR3 DNA reads as TGCAGTCCAAGGGGGAGGTCGGAGGGCTACACCTTC.

This clonotype has at least ten counts. This chain links TRBV28 with TRBJ2-5; weak D call: TRBD1 (6 bases). The ends were cut back, 7 bases at V and 4 bases at J, with 13 bases in the middle. Germline CDR1 is MDHEN and CDR2 is SYDVKM. This CDR3 is built from 13 residues. The DNA for the CDR3 is TGTGCCAGCATCCACAGGGCAGGAGAGACCCAGTACTTC. Protein: CASIHRAGETQYF.

This clonotype has only a few counts. Relative to the germline gene, one junction end is altered; a read error may explain this. The rearrangement links TRBV14 to TRBJ1-1, with D uncertain. The CDR3 spans 13 residues. Germline CDR1 reads SGHDN; CDR2 reads FVKESK. CDR3 region: CASSVRLNTEAFF. In DNA, the CDR3 is TGCGCCAGCAGCGTACGGTTGAACACTGAAGCTTTCTTT.

This clonotype has ten or more counts. The chain uses TRBV30 and TRBJ2-7; D is unresolved. Trimming pared 3 bases from V and 0 bases from J, leaving 15 bases between. The CDR3 is 15 amino acids. Germline lookup yields CDR1 GTSNPN and CDR2 SVGIG (reference sequence). The CDR3 nucleotides are TGTGCCTGGAGAACATGGCAGGAGAGCTCCTACGAGCAGTACTTC. This codes for CAWRTWQESSYEQYF.

The chain combines TRBV4-2 with TRBJ1-4; possibly TRBD1 for D (5 bases). The ends were cut back, 0 bases at V and 7 bases at J, with 15 bases in the middle. The germline V gene encodes CDR1 LGHNA and CDR2 YNFKEQ. The CDR3 has 16 amino acids. The CDR3 spells CASSQDLLSRGEKLFF. The CDR3 nucleotides are TGTGCCAGCAGCCAAGATTTACTCTCGAGGGGTGAAAAACTGTTTTTT.

This clonotype was seen only a few times. The V gene is TRBV7-2, the J gene TRBJ1-4; D is uncertain. Germline V lookup: CDR1 SGHTA, CDR2 FQGNSA. Deletions cut 5 bases from V and 8 bases from J, with 15 bases between. This CDR3 has 14 residues. The DNA for the CDR3 is TGTGCCAGCAGCCTCCTAGGGCCAGTGGAAAAACTGTTTTTT. It codes for CASSLLGPVEKLFF. Combining the CDR3 with reference TRBV7-2 and TRBJ1-4 gives the whole variable domain GAGVSQSPSNKVTEKGKDVELRCDPISGHTALYWYRQSLGQGLEFLIYFQGNSAPDKSGLPSDRFSAERTGGSVSTLTIQRTQQEDSAVYLCASSLLGPVEKLFFGSGTQLSVL.